This is a list of T cell receptor beta chains from one sample in a study of shared clonotypes between healthy human individuals. Here immunoSEQ multiplex PCR was the method, and the copy in TCRdb shows in-frame clones only, minus some. The sample holds hundreds of thousands of clones, about 97% seen once. Sequenced material: naive CD8+ T cells sorted from blood. The receptors originated from a man aged 30 to 45 in good health. CDR3s include the opening cysteine and the closing phenylalanine or tryptophan. Each record gives: CDR3 DNA, CDR3 protein, clone size, V gene, J gene, D gene. D genes are given only for firm matches. Clone size is stated in some rows and not others, as once, few, many or a class when expanded.

CDR3 DNA: TGTGCCAGCAGCGTAGCGGGACTAGCATATGAGCAGTTCTTC
CDR3 protein: CASSVAGLAYEQFF
clone size: -
V gene: TRBV9
J gene: TRBJ2-1
D gene: TRBD2

CDR3 DNA: TGTGCCAGCAGTTTACGGGGGGCTGGTGAAGCTTTCTTT
CDR3 protein: CASSLRGAGEAFF
clone size: -
V gene: TRBV27
J gene: TRBJ1-1
D gene: -

CDR3 DNA: TGTGCCAGCAGCTTAGCTTCGACTAGCGGGAGCGACGAGCAGTACTTC
CDR3 protein: CASSLASTSGSDEQYF
clone size: -
V gene: TRBV7-8
J gene: TRBJ2-7
D gene: TRBD2

CDR3 DNA: TGTGCCAGCAGTTTCAGTGCGGAGCGGGGCGGGAGCTCCTACAATGAGCAGTTCTTC
CDR3 protein: CASSFSAERGGSSYNEQFF
clone size: -
V gene: TRBV7-6
J gene: TRBJ2-1
D gene: TRBD2

CDR3 DNA: TGTGCCTGGAGTTCCTCTCCGACTAGCAATCAGCCCCAGCATTTT
CDR3 protein: CAWSSSPTSNQPQHF
clone size: -
V gene: TRBV30
J gene: TRBJ1-5
D gene: -

CDR3 DNA: TGTGCCAGCAGTGTCAGTAGTGGGTTCCACGAGCAGTACTTC
CDR3 protein: CASSVSSGFHEQYF
clone size: -
V gene: TRBV6-5
J gene: TRBJ2-7
D gene: -

CDR3 DNA: TGTGCCAGCGGGGAGGGGAATGAAAAACTGTTTTTT
CDR3 protein: CASGEGNEKLFF
clone size: once
V gene: TRBV7-9
J gene: TRBJ1-4
D gene: -

CDR3 DNA: TGTGCCAGCAGCACCAGGGATGGCTACACCTTC
CDR3 protein: CASSTRDGYTF
clone size: once
V gene: TRBV7-9
J gene: TRBJ1-2
D gene: -

CDR3 DNA: TGCGCCAGCAGCCGACAGCCGAACACTGAAGCTTTCTTT
CDR3 protein: CASSRQPNTEAFF
clone size: -
V gene: TRBV5-1
J gene: TRBJ1-1
D gene: -

CDR3 DNA: TGTGCCAGCAGCTTAGGCATGGACATTAACTATGGCTACACCTTC
CDR3 protein: CASSLGMDINYGYTF
clone size: -
V gene: TRBV7-9
J gene: TRBJ1-2
D gene: -

CDR3 DNA: TGTGCCAGCAGTGACTACACCAACTACGAGCAGTACTTC
CDR3 protein: CASSDYTNYEQYF
clone size: -
V gene: TRBV6-1
J gene: TRBJ2-7
D gene: -

CDR3 DNA: TGTGCCAGCAGCGGTCATAGCGGGCGCGGCGGTGAGCAGTACTTC
CDR3 protein: CASSGHSGRGGEQYF
clone size: -
V gene: TRBV11-2
J gene: TRBJ2-7
D gene: TRBD2

CDR3 DNA: TGTGCCAGCAGCTCCGTTGGGGGGACGAGCTCCTACGAGCAGTACTTC
CDR3 protein: CASSSVGGTSSYEQYF
clone size: -
V gene: TRBV13
J gene: TRBJ2-7
D gene: -